The 9 T cell receptor beta chains in this list originate from one sample, sequenced in a study of blood T cells in healthy people across ages. Primed by a sample-barcoded 5' primer and a J-beta primer mix, a second PCR proceeded for 7 to 11 cycles. MiXCR was run by TCRdb on the 5' RACE reads, yielding one entry per CDR3 protein. The table shows around 1.7 million distinct CDR3 sequences, with roughly 28% occurring only once. Sample: blood. These receptors were obtained from a woman under 40 in good health.

The V call is TRBV14, the J call TRBJ1-2; D perhaps matches TRBD1 (5 bases). V was trimmed by 0 bases and J by 8 bases, leaving 13 bases between them. The CDR3 has 14 amino acids. Germline V lookup: CDR1 SGHDN, CDR2 FVKESK. Written as DNA, the CDR3 is TGTGCCAGCAGCCAAGATACCAGGGTCTACGGCTACACCTTC. Translation gives CASSQDTRVYGYTF. The entire variable domain, with the rest obtained from reference TRBV14 and TRBJ1-2, is as follows: EAGVTQFPSHSVIEKGQTVTLRCDPISGHDNLYWYRRVMGKEIKFLLHFVKESKQDESGMPNNRFLAERTGGTYSTLKVQPAELEDSGVYFCASSQDTRVYGYTFGSGTRLTVV.

Notes on this clonotype: An end of the junction does not agree with germline; a read error may underlie this. Here the CDR3 DNA reads TGCAGTGCTAGAGACGGACAGAGAAACTGTGGCTACACCTTC. Translating it yields CSARDGQRNCGYTF. This chain joins TRBV20-1 and TRBJ1-2, with D perhaps TRBD1 (6 bases). The germline V gene has CDR1 DFQATT and CDR2 SNEGSKA (reference sequence). This CDR3 is built from 14 residues.

The chain is built from TRBV4-3 and TRBJ1-4; a possible D gene is TRBD1 (6 bases). V was cut by 7 bases and J by 1 base, with 19 bases left in between. The CDR3 has 17 residues. CDR1 and CDR2 from the germline V gene are LGHNA and YSLEER. CDR3 in DNA: TGCGCCAGCACCCAGGGTACCCGGGGGCAAACTAATGAAAAACTGTTTTTT. This sequence encodes CASTQGTRGQTNEKLFF.

The J gene is TRBJ2-3, the V gene TRBV11-2; D might be TRBD2 (6 bases). The CDR3 has 14 residues. Germline CDR1 SGHAT, CDR2 FQNNGV. Trimming took 4 bases from V and 2 from J, leaving 10 bases between them. CDR3 residues: CASSSRGVTDTQYF. The CDR3 bases are TGTGCCAGCAGCTCTCGCGGGGTCACAGATACGCAGTATTTT.

V is TRBV6-1 and J is TRBJ2-1, with a weak D call TRBD1 (5 bases). Trimming left V 5 bases short and J 5 bases short, with 13 bases between. Germline V gives CDR1 MNHNS, CDR2 SASEGT. The CDR3 has 14 amino acids. The DNA for the CDR3 is TGTGCCAGCAGTAGGCTGGGGCAAAACAATGAGCAGTTCTTC. Its translation: CASSRLGQNNEQFF.

V usage is TRBV7-6 and J usage is TRBJ2-3; D is ambiguous. Trimming took 5 bases from V and 1 from J, leaving 10 bases between them. Germline CDR1 reads SGHVS; CDR2 reads FNYEAQ. The CDR3 sequence is 14 residues long. The chain's CDR3 is CASSEQPGTDTQYF. The CDR3 DNA follows: TGTGCCAGCAGCGAGCAGCCGGGCACAGATACGCAGTATTTT. Based on the CDR3 plus reference TRBV7-6 and TRBJ2-3, the full variable domain is GAGVSQSPRYKVTKRGQDVALRCDPISGHVSLYWYRQALGQGPEFLTYFNYEAQQDKSGLPNDRFSAERPEGSISTLTIQRTEQRDSAMYRCASSEQPGTDTQYFGPGTRLTVL.

This clonotype occurred many times. The genes are TRBV20-1 and TRBJ2-7, with D possibly being TRBD1 or TRBD2 (5 bases each). CDR1 DFQATT and CDR2 SNEGSKA come from the germline V gene (reference sequence). The CDR3 has 16 residues. V was clipped by 2 bases and J by 0 bases, with 17 bases between them. The CDR3 is CSARTISGTGSYEQYF. As DNA, the CDR3 is TGCAGTGCTAGAACTATCTCCGGGACCGGCTCCTACGAGCAGTACTTC.

This clonotype was seen many times. CDR3 nucleotides: TGTGCCAGCAGCCAGCGACTAGAGACAGGGCTCCTACGGTACGAGCAGTACTTC. Translated: CASSQRLETGLLRYEQYF. This chain links TRBV3-1 with TRBJ2-7; perhaps TRBD1 as D (7 bases). Germline values: CDR1 LGHDT, CDR2 YNNKEL (reference sequence). V shed 3 bases and J shed 4 bases, with 25 bases lying between them. This CDR3 is 18 amino acids long.

Worth noting for this clonotype: This CDR3 fails to terminate in the conserved phenylalanine or tryptophan, so it likely reflects a read error. This chain joins TRBV6-6 and TRBJ2-5; 11 bases line up with TRBD2. V shed 6 bases and J 0 bases; nucleotides not matched to a gene: 0. CDR3 length equals 14 residues. Germline V lookup: CDR1 MNHNY, CDR2 SVGAGI (reference sequence). In DNA form, the CDR3 reads TGTGCCAGCAGGACTAGCGGGGACCAAGAGACCCAGTACTCC. It is translated as CASRTSGDQETQYS.